This TCR beta chain derives from a study of CD8+CD57+ T cells in acquired aplastic anemia. Study context: DNA per sorted CD4+ or CD8+ sample ranged roughly 0.19 to 30 ug, averaging 3.2 ug.

Using genomic DNA as the template, TCR beta VDJ and CDR3 profiling was carried out. TCRdb reanalysed the reads using MiXCR and keeps one entry per CDR3 protein. Among about 190,000 distinct CDR3 sequences listed, around 50% were seen once. V was clipped by 1 base and J by 4 bases, with 19 bases between them. Per germline, CDR1 SGHAT and CDR2 FQNNGV. The length of the CDR3 is 17 residues. The sequence came from a human donor in good health, serving as a control. Sequenced material: sorted CD4+, CD8+, or CD8+CD57+ T cells (not recorded which) from PBMCs. V is TRBV11-2 and J is TRBJ2-5; possible D gene TRBD1, 7 bases. The CDR3 DNA reads as TGTGCCAGCAGCTTAGTCCCCCGGGGCCAGGGGGGAGAGACCCAGTACTTC. As protein: CASSLVPRGQGGETQYF.